This TCR beta chain was obtained from a study of blood T cell repertoires in COVID-19. About the research overall: Acute and convalescent COVID-19 samples came from the United States, Italy and Spain. T cells, B-cell-depleted T cells, or PBMCs supplied cDNA or gDNA.

Per the authors' pipeline: Amplification with reference gene primers provided the estimates of nucleated cell counts. Sequencing was performed with immunoSEQ multiplex PCR; in TCRdb, only in-frame clones are kept and a portion is missing. Clone size and V and J calls were adopted from that table, with D and trimming inferred from the DNA. The sample lists about 42,000 clones, around 80% occurring once. The CDR3 has 15 residues. The germline V and J ends were trimmed by 4 bases and 1 base, with 13 bases remaining between them. Germline assignment: CDR1 WSHSY and CDR2 SAAADI. This TCR was sampled from a man older than 75 with acute or convalescent COVID-19. Specimen: peripheral blood. V gene TRBV10-2 combines with J gene TRBJ1-1, with D possibly matching TRBD1 (5 bases). The CDR3 reads CASSVTRVRNTEAFF. The CDR3 nucleotides are TGCGCCAGCAGTGTGACCAGGGTAAGGAACACTGAAGCTTTCTTT.